Below, 27 T cell receptor beta chains from the same sample are listed, as sequenced in a study of T cells expressing NK-cell markers (dated by TCRdb to the early 2020s). The library was obtained by 5' RACE. The sample was run on an Illumina HiSeq 2000. TCRdb reprocessed the reads and provides one entry for every CDR3 protein sequence; no DNA is given. The sample's own table lists 350,000 to 450,000 distinct CDR3 sequences. In total, the top ten clones hold around 4.9% of the sample. The sequencing input was blood T cells: a sorted CD56 or NKG2C T cell subset, CD4+ or CD8+ T cells, or bulk PBMC T cells (not recorded which). These receptors all stem from a man aged 18 to 69 in good health.

The chain employs TRBV3-1 and TRBJ1-6. The CDR3 runs to 15 residues. CDR1 and CDR2 from the germline V gene are LGHDT and YNNKEL (reference sequence). CDR3 amino acids: CASSQDRILPRPLHF.

This chain joins TRBV18 and TRBJ2-2; TCRdb indicates TRBD1, and absent DNA this call remains unverified. CDR3 length equals 15 residues. CDR1 is KGHSH, CDR2 LQKENI, per germline. The CDR3 reads CASTPRQGWIGELFF.

The gene calls are TRBV7-8 and TRBJ2-1; the D gene TCRdb calls, TRBD1, cannot be checked with no DNA. CDR3 length: 16 amino acids. CDR1 and CDR2 (germline): SGHVS, FQNEAQ. Here the CDR3 reads CASSPLGQGGNNEQFF.

The rearrangement joins TRBV4-1 to TRBJ2-5; lacking DNA, the TRBD1 call made by TCRdb goes unchecked. CDR1 and CDR2 (germline): MGHRA, YSYEKL. The CDR3 runs 16 residues. The CDR3: CASSQAGAVGGETQYF.

This sequence joins TRBV28 and TRBJ1-1. In germline, CDR1 is MDHEN, CDR2 SYDVKM. The CDR3 length is 12 residues. CDR3 residues: CASSFGSGRSFF. Variable domain in full (rest from reference TRBV28 and TRBJ1-1): DVKVTQSSRYLVKRTGEKVFLECVQDMDHENMFWYRQDPGLGLRLIYFSYDVKMKEKGDIPEGYSVSREKKERFSLILESASTNQTSMYLCASSFGSGRSFFGQGTRLTVV.

The chain couples TRBV2 to TRBJ1-2. This CDR3 has 13 amino acids. Germline loops: CDR1 SNHLY, CDR2 FYNNEI. CDR3 protein: CASSAGAAEGYTF.

The rearrangement uses TRBV27 and TRBJ1-1; TCRdb reports TRBD1, a call that lacks DNA to check it against. Germline V gives CDR1 MNHEY, CDR2 SMNVEV (reference sequence). The CDR3 runs to 13 residues. The chain's CDR3 is CASRVQGGTEAFF.

The CDR3 here is CASSPHRRGGKNIQYF. J is TRBJ2-4 and V is TRBV11-2; TCRdb's D call, TRBD2, is unchecked because there is no DNA. The CDR3 sequence is 16 residues long. Germline loops: CDR1 SGHAT, CDR2 FQNNGV.

V usage is TRBV19 and J usage is TRBJ2-1; TCRdb gives TRBD2 as the D gene, but with no DNA this cannot be confirmed. This CDR3 spans 15 amino acids. Germline V gives CDR1 LNHDA, CDR2 SQIVND (reference sequence). This CDR3 reads CASSKTSGGFKEQFF.

The chain links TRBV7-9 to TRBJ2-2; TCRdb's D call of TRBD1 is untestable without DNA. Germline values: CDR1 SEHNR, CDR2 FQNEAQ (reference sequence). The CDR3 spans 15 residues. CDR3 sequence reads: CASSLQPGGVGELFF.

The chain couples TRBV5-5 to TRBJ2-7; no DNA is available, so the TRBD2 call from TCRdb remains unchecked. The CDR3 runs 15 residues. Germline-derived CDR1 and CDR2 are SGHKS and YYEKEE (reference sequence). The CDR3 loop is CASSWAASGYGEQYF.

The chain joins TRBV30 to TRBJ1-5. From germline, CDR1 is GTSNPN and CDR2 SVGIG (reference sequence). There are 16 residues in the CDR3. The CDR3 reads CAWSRRVAGPDQPQHF.

The chain combines TRBV5-4 with TRBJ2-5. In germline, CDR1 is SGHNT, CDR2 YYREEE (reference sequence). CDR3 length: 13 amino acids. The CDR3: CASTSYPQETQYF.

The CDR3 loop reads CASSLGRGVLYNEQFF. The V call is TRBV11-2, the J call TRBJ2-1; TCRdb selects TRBD2, and the lack of DNA leaves this call unchecked. The CDR3 spans 16 residues. Looked up from germline, CDR1 is SGHAT and CDR2 is FQNNGV.

The V and J genes are TRBV27 and TRBJ1-2; TCRdb's assignment of TRBD1 cannot be checked, as there is no DNA. The CDR3 is 12 residues long. The germline V gene has CDR1 MNHEY and CDR2 SMNVEV (reference sequence). The CDR3 region is CASSFRGNGYTF.

The chain employs TRBV11-3 and TRBJ2-5; checking the TCRdb D call of TRBD1 is not possible without DNA. The CDR3 contains 13 residues. Germline loops: CDR1 SGHNT, CDR2 YENEEA. CDR3 in amino acids: CASSSGPGETQYF.

The chain has TRBV7-2 and TRBJ2-7; no DNA is available, so the TRBD2 call from TCRdb remains unchecked. In germline, CDR1 is SGHTA, CDR2 FQGNSA. This CDR3 is built from 16 residues. The CDR3 sequence is CASSLGQRGAYYEQYF.

The CDR3 spells CASSLSSSYAGWGKNIQYF. This chain joins TRBV5-1 and TRBJ2-4; TCRdb proposes TRBD2, but this gene call is untestable without DNA. Germline assignment: CDR1 SGHRS and CDR2 YFSETQ. This CDR3 has 19 amino acids.

V is TRBV21-1 and J is TRBJ2-7; the TCRdb call, TRBD1, lacks DNA for checking. TRBV21-1 is described as a pseudogene. The CDR3 has 18 amino acids. CDR3 amino acids: CASSIRGRLGAPPAKQYF.

V usage is TRBV7-8 and J usage is TRBJ2-2. Germline V gene data show CDR1 as SGHVS and CDR2 as FQNEAQ. The CDR3 is made up of 14 amino acids. The CDR3 sequence: CASSFTFGFGELFF.

The V call is TRBV25-1, the J call TRBJ1-1. The CDR3 spans 13 residues. The germline V gene encodes CDR1 MGHDK and CDR2 SYGVNS. The CDR3 spells CASSEYSATEAFF.

V is TRBV7-6 and J is TRBJ1-2; lacking DNA, the TRBD1 call made by TCRdb goes unchecked. CDR3 length equals 13 residues. Germline CDR1 reads SGHVS; CDR2 reads FNYEAQ. Here the CDR3 reads CASSPITGDGYTF.

The J gene is TRBJ2-5, the V gene TRBV9; there is no DNA to check the TCRdb D call of TRBD1. The CDR3 is 13 residues long. In germline, CDR1 is SGDLS, CDR2 YYNGEE. The CDR3 protein is CASSSGQKETQYF.

The rearrangement uses TRBV12-3 or TRBV12-4 and TRBJ2-2; the D call from TCRdb, TRBD2, cannot be confirmed without DNA. This CDR3 has 16 amino acids. CDR3 sequence: CASRGTSGEDTGELFF.

The chain combines TRBV6-2 or TRBV6-3 with TRBJ1-5; TCRdb's D call of TRBD1 is untestable without DNA. The germline V gene has CDR1 MNHEY and CDR2 SVGEGT. The length of the CDR3 is 14 residues. The CDR3 region is CASNPGVSSQPQHF.

The J gene is TRBJ2-5, the V gene TRBV3-1; TCRdb picks TRBD2, but there is no DNA to check that call. Germline-derived CDR1 and CDR2 are LGHDT and YNNKEL (reference sequence). The CDR3 consists of 15 residues. The chain's CDR3 is CASSGSGARGETQYF.

The chain combines TRBV7-2 with TRBJ1-5. CDR3 length equals 16 residues. CDR1 and CDR2 (germline): SGHTA, FQGNSA. The CDR3 sequence is CASSPPGLYSNQPQHF. Full variable domain (remainder filled in from reference TRBV7-2 and TRBJ1-5): GAGVSQSPSNKVTEKGKDVELRCDPISGHTALYWYRQSLGQGLEFLIYFQGNSAPDKSGLPSDRFSAERTGGSVSTLTIQRTQQEDSAVYLCASSPPGLYSNQPQHFGDGTRLSIL.